The 20 T cell receptor beta chains below come from one sample, sequenced in a study of blood T cell repertoires in COVID-19. TCRdb's copy holds only in-frame clones and misses some; the assay was immunoSEQ multiplex PCR. In the table there are some 360,000 clones, roughly 87% of which are singletons. Sequencing was done on a sample of peripheral blood. The receptors originated from a woman aged 55-75 years with COVID-19, enrolled during active disease.

This clone was observed once. The CDR3 here is CSASRGQGNTEAFF. CDR3 nucleotides: TGCAGTGCTAGTAGGGGACAGGGAAACACTGAAGCTTTCTTT. This chain joins TRBV20-1 and TRBJ1-1, with TRBD1 matching 9 bases. The V gene's germline CDR1 is DFQATT and CDR2 SNEGSKA (reference sequence). V dropped 3 bases and J dropped 2; count of bases not matched to a gene: 4. This CDR3 is 14 amino acids long.

The gene calls are TRBV3-1 (or the pseudogene TRBV3-2) and TRBJ1-3, with 8 bases identical to TRBD1. CDR3 length equals 16 residues. Trimming took 1 base from V and 2 from J; bases not matched to a gene: 4. Germline V gene sequence: CDR1 LGHDT, CDR2 YNNKEL (reference sequence). Written as DNA, the CDR3 is TGTGCCAGCAGCCAAGGACACAGGGGGGCTGGAAACACCATATATTTT. Translating gives CASSQGHRGAGNTIYF.

This chain connects TRBV2 to TRBJ1-3; 9 nucleotides align to TRBD1. The CDR3 length is 15 residues. V trimming: 8 bases; J trimming: 0 bases; junction bases outside the gene matches: 5. Germline V gives CDR1 SNHLY, CDR2 FYNNEI. The DNA of the CDR3 is TGTGCCAGCCACCGGACAGGGGACTCTGGAAACACCATATATTTT. Its protein product is CASHRTGDSGNTIYF. The entire variable domain, with the rest obtained from reference TRBV2 and TRBJ1-3, is as follows: EPEVTQTPSHQVTQMGQEVILRCVPISNHLYFYWYRQILGQKVEFLVSFYNNEISEKSEIFDDQFSVERPDGSNFTLKIRSTKLEDSAMYFCASHRTGDSGNTIYFGEGSWLTVV.

The rearrangement uses TRBV3-1 (or the pseudogene TRBV3-2) and TRBJ1-1; D may be TRBD1 (5 bases). This CDR3 spans 14 amino acids. The V end lost 4 bases, the J end lost 4 bases, and 13 bases lay between the germline ends. CDR1 is LGHDT and CDR2 is YNNKEL in the germline V gene (reference sequence). CDR3 sequence reads: CASSPETVRTEAFF. The CDR3 nucleotides read TGTGCCAGCAGCCCCGAGACAGTTCGCACTGAAGCTTTCTTT.

The J gene is TRBJ2-7, the V gene TRBV6-5, with D possibly being TRBD1 (5 bases). V was shortened by 2 bases and J by 2 bases, with 10 bases between the two germline ends. Germline V gene lookup returns CDR1 MNHEY and CDR2 SVGAGI. This CDR3 region has 14 residues. CDR3 in amino acids: CASSYSQGTYEQYF. The CDR3 DNA sequence: TGTGCCAGCAGTTACAGTCAGGGTACCTACGAGCAGTACTTC.

V and J are TRBV7-3 and TRBJ2-5; 8 bases are a match to TRBD2. Germline V gene data show CDR1 as SGHTA and CDR2 as FQGTGA. This CDR3 is 15 amino acids long. V was pared by 4 bases and J by 5 bases, with 9 bases of the junction left unmatched. This chain's CDR3 is CASSSSAGGWETQYF. The CDR3, as DNA: TGTGCCAGCAGCTCCTCCGCGGGGGGCTGGGAGACCCAGTACTTC.

The chain couples TRBV5-1 to TRBJ1-1; 10 nucleotides line up with TRBD1. J gave up 2 bases and V 2 bases, and 3 bases lay outside the gene matches. Germline CDR1 reads SGHRS; CDR2 reads YFSETQ. This CDR3 spans 15 amino acids. The CDR3 region is CASSFWDRGNTEAFF. The DNA for the CDR3 is TGCGCCAGCAGCTTCTGGGACAGGGGAAACACTGAAGCTTTCTTT.

CDR3 residues: CASSQSGGGLEKLFF. CDR3 coding DNA: TGCGCCAGCAGTCAATCCGGAGGGGGCTTGGAAAAACTGTTTTTT. This rearrangement joins TRBV23-1 to TRBJ1-4; TRBD1 matches at 7 bases. TRBV23-1 qualifies as an ORF whose function is uncertain. CDR3 length: 15 residues. V lost 0 bases to trimming and J lost 8 bases; unmatched junction nucleotides: 6.

The J gene is TRBJ2-5, the V gene TRBV9; possible D gene TRBD2, 5 bases. This CDR3 region has 17 residues. V was cut by 0 bases and J by 1 base, with 16 bases left in between. Looked up from germline, CDR1 is SGDLS and CDR2 is YYNGEE. CDR3 DNA: TGTGCCAGCAGCGTAGGGCCGTCAGGAGGAGCCCAAGAGACCCAGTACTTC. It codes for CASSVGPSGGAQETQYF. The full variable domain, rest sourced from reference TRBV9 and TRBJ2-5, is DSGVTQTPKHLITATGQRVTLRCSPRSGDLSVYWYQQSLDQGLQFLIQYYNGEERAKGNILERFSAQQFPDLHSELNLSSLELGDSALYFCASSVGPSGGAQETQYFGPGTRLLVL.

V and J are TRBV7-2 and TRBJ2-3, with 12 bases that match TRBD2. CDR1 is SGHTA, CDR2 FQGNSA, per germline. This CDR3 has 17 residues. The trim removed 5 bases at V and 1 base at J, leaving 7 bases unmatched. The CDR3 DNA is TGTGCCAGCAGCCCGGCTAGCGGGGGGGTCCGCACAGATACGCAGTATTTT. Encoded protein: CASSPASGGVRTDTQYF.

This clone was seen once. This chain connects TRBV9 to TRBJ2-3, with 7 positions matching TRBD2. The ends lost 2 bases at V and 0 bases at J; junction bases unmatched: 6. Per germline, CDR1 SGDLS and CDR2 YYNGEE. The CDR3 is 16 residues long. CDR3 protein: CASSVSGGPSTDTQYF. The CDR3 DNA follows: TGTGCCAGCAGCGTCTCGGGGGGTCCGAGCACAGATACGCAGTATTTT.

This chain links TRBV4-2 with TRBJ2-2; D unresolved. V gave up 0 bases and J gave up 6 bases, with 8 bases separating them. Germline-derived CDR1 and CDR2 are LGHNA and YNFKEQ. The CDR3 has 14 residues. As DNA, the CDR3 is TGTGCCAGCAGCCAAGATCCTAGTTCCGGGGAGCTGTTTTTT. Translation: CASSQDPSSGELFF.

The chain has TRBV9 and TRBJ2-4; D perhaps matches TRBD2 (5 bases). CDR3 length: 15 amino acids. The V end lost 3 bases, the J end lost 1 base, and 11 bases lay between the germline ends. Germline V gene lookup returns CDR1 SGDLS and CDR2 YYNGEE. This CDR3 is CASSGVGGAKNIQYF. The CDR3 coding sequence is TGTGCCAGCAGCGGCGTAGGCGGGGCCAAAAACATTCAGTACTTC.

This clone was recorded once. This chain links TRBV5-4 with TRBJ2-6; 8 positions match TRBD1. The germline CDR1 and CDR2 sequences are SGHNT and YYREEE (reference sequence). V shed 4 bases, J shed 3 bases, and the junction held 3 bases outside the gene matches. The CDR3 has 15 residues. This CDR3 is CASSPGGGGANVLTF. In DNA, the CDR3 is TGTGCCAGCAGCCCAGGGGGCGGTGGGGCCAACGTCCTGACTTTC.

This chain uses TRBV6-5 with TRBJ1-6, with TRBD1 matching 8 bases. This CDR3 is 14 amino acids long. The J segment lost 10 bases and the V segment lost 7 bases, leaving 9 bases of the junction unmatched. Germline V CDR1 and CDR2: MNHEY, SVGAGI. The CDR3, as DNA: TGTGCCAGCATCTGGACAGGGAAAGACTCACCCCTCCACTTT. This sequence encodes CASIWTGKDSPLHF.

The V and J genes are TRBV2 and TRBJ2-1; TRBD1 might be the D (5 bases). V lost 2 bases and J 6 bases, leaving 14 bases between the germline ends. Germline V gene sequence: CDR1 SNHLY, CDR2 FYNNEI. This CDR3 contains 15 residues. Here the CDR3 reads CASSESRVGFNEQFF. The CDR3 region has the DNA TGTGCCAGCAGTGAATCCAGGGTGGGGTTCAATGAGCAGTTCTTC.

The chain carries TRBV2 and TRBJ1-2; weak D call: TRBD1 (5 bases). The CDR3 contains 12 residues. The germline V gene has CDR1 SNHLY and CDR2 FYNNEI. Trimming removed 6 bases from V and 4 bases from J, with 9 bases in between. The CDR3 loop reads CASRGLTYGYTF. CDR3 bases: TGTGCCAGCAGGGGGCTGACCTATGGCTACACCTTC.

The J gene is TRBJ1-5, the V gene TRBV19, with D uncertain. V gave up 10 bases and J gave up 1 base, with 20 bases separating them. The CDR3 consists of 16 residues. Germline lookup yields CDR1 LNHDA and CDR2 SQIVND (reference sequence). CDR3 nucleotide sequence: TGTGCCACCGATGAAATTGGGAGAAAGAGCAATCAGCCCCAGCATTTT. This codes for CATDEIGRKSNQPQHF. The entire variable domain, with the rest obtained from reference TRBV19 and TRBJ1-5, is as follows: DGGITQSPKYLFRKEGQNVTLSCEQNLNHDAMYWYRQDPGQGLRLIYYSQIVNDFQKGDIAEGYSVSREKKESFPLTVTSAQKNPTAFYLCATDEIGRKSNQPQHFGDGTRLSIL.

This clone has a handful of counts. As DNA, the CDR3 is TGTGCCAGCAGTTTACGAGGGATTCTTGGTGAAGCTTTCTTT. Translated, it gives CASSLRGILGEAFF. The rearrangement uses TRBV28 and TRBJ1-1; D gene ambiguous. The germline V and J ends were trimmed by 2 bases and 7 bases, with 14 bases remaining between them. Germline CDR1 and CDR2: MDHEN and SYDVKM. The CDR3 totals 14 residues.

J is TRBJ2-3 and V is TRBV9, with 13 bases identical to TRBD2. Trimming took 1 base from V and 5 from J; bases not matched to a gene: 7. CDR1 is SGDLS, CDR2 YYNGEE, per germline. The CDR3 is 17 residues long. The DNA of the CDR3 is TGTGCCAGCAGCGTAACCACGGGACTAGCGGGGAAAGATACGCAGTATTTT. Translating gives CASSVTTGLAGKDTQYF.